This paragraph covers one T cell receptor (beta chain) sequence. The target antigen is unknown. Template switching added UMIs carrying a 6-nucleotide sample barcode. Reprocessing the 5' RACE reads, TCRdb reports a single entry for every CDR3 protein and omits DNA. The sample's table shows a few hundred thousand distinct CDR3 sequences. The record originates from a study of monozygotic twins with inflammatory bowel disease. The study, taken as a whole, reports: Telling apart the different T cell subtypes was not possible.

CDR1 DFQATT and CDR2 SNEGSKA come from the germline V gene (reference sequence). This CDR3 has 15 residues. The TCR originated in a human donor with ulcerative colitis or Crohn's disease, or a healthy co-twin of an affected twin (not recorded which). The chain is built from TRBV20-1 and TRBJ1-5; there is no DNA to check the TCRdb D call of TRBD1. Source material: blood. CDR3 loop: CSARGGQGFNQPQHF.